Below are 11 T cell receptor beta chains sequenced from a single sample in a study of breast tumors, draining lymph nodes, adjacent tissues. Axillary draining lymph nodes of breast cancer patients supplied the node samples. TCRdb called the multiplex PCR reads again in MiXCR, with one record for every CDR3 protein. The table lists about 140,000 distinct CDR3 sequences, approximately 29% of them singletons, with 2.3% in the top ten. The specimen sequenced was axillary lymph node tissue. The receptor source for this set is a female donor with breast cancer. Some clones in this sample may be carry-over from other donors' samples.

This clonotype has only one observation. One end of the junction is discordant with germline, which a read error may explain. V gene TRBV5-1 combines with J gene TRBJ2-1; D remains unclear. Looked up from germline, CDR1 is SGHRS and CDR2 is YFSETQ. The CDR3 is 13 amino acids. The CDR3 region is CASSDTLPNEQLF. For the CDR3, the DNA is TGCGCCAGCAGTGATACACTTCCCAATGAGCAGCTCTTC.

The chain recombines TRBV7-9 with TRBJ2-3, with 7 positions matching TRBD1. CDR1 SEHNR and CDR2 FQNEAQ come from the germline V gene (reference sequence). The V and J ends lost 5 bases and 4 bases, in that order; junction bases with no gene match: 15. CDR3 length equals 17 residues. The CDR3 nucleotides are TGTGCCAGCAGCCGTCGAGCAGGGGGAAGAGGGGCAGATACGCAGTATTTT. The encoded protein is CASSRRAGGRGADTQYF.

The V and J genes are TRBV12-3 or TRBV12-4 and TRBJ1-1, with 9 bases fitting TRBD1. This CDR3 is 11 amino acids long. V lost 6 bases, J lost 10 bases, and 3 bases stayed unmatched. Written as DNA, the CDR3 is TGTGCCAGCAGAGACAGGGGGGGAGCTTTCTTT. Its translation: CASRDRGGAFF.

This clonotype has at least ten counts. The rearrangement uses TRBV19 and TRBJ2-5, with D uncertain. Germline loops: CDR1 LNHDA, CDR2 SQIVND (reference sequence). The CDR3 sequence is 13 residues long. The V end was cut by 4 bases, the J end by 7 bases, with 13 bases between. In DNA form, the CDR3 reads TGTGCCAGTAGTACGAGGACGTTGGGGACCCAGTACTTC. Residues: CASSTRTLGTQYF.

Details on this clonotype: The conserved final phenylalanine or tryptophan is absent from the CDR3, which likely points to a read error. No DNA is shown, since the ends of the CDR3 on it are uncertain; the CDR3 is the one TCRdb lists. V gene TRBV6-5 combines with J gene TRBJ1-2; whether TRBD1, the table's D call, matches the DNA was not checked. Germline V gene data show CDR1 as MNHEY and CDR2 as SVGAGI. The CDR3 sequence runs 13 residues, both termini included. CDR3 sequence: CASSYYRMSILSL.

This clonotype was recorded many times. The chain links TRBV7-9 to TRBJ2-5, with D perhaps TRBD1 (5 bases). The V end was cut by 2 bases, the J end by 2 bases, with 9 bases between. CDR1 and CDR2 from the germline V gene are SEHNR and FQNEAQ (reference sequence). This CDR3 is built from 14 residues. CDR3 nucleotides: TGTGCCAGCAGCTTATCAGGGCGGCAAGAGACCCAGTACTTC. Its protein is CASSLSGRQETQYF.

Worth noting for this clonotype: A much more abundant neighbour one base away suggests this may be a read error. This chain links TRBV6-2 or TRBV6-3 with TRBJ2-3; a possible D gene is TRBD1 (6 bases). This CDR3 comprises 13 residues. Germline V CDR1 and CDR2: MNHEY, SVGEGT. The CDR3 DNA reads TGTGCCAGCAGTCACTCGCGGACAGATACGCAGTGTTTT. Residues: CASSHSRTDTQCF.

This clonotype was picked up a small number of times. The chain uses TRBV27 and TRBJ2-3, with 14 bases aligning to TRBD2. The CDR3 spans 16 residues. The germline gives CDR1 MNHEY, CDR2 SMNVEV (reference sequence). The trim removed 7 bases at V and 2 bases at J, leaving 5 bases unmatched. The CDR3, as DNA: TGTGCCAGCAAGGGACTAGCGGGGGACTTCACAGATACGCAGTATTTT. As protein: CASKGLAGDFTDTQYF.

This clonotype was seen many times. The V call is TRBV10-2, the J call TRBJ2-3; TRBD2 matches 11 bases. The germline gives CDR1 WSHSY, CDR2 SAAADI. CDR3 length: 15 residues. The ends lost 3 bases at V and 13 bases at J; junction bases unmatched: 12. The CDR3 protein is CASSDPGLAVIREYF. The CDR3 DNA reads TGCGCCAGCAGTGACCCGGGACTAGCGGTAATACGGGAGTATTTT.

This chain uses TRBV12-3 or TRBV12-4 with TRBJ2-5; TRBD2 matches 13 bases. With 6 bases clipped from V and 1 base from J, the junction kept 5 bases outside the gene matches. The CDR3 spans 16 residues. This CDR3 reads CASRLAGGISQETQYF. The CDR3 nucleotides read TGTGCCAGCAGACTAGCGGGGGGGATCTCCCAAGAGACCCAGTACTTC.

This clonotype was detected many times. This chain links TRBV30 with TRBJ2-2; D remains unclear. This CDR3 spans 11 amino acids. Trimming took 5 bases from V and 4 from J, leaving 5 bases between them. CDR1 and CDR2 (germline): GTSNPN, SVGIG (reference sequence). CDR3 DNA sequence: TGTGCCTGGGGGTTCACCGGGGAGCTGTTTTTT. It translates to CAWGFTGELFF.